One sample yielded the 3 T cell receptor beta chains listed below, sequenced in a study of T cells in localized non-small cell lung cancer. Data came from immunoSEQ multiplex PCR; TCRdb stores just in-frame clones and leaves some out. The repertoire includes around 21,000 clones, roughly 89% of them detected once, and approximately 7% sits in the top ten. The material was peripheral blood, obtained before any cancer treatment. Receptors originate from a male donor older than 55 with stage I squamous cell lung carcinoma.

This chain links TRBV25-1 with TRBJ1-1; maybe TRBD1 (5 bases). CDR1 and CDR2 (germline): MGHDK, SYGVNS. CDR3 length: 12 amino acids. V shed 4 bases and J shed 6 bases, with 9 bases lying between them. The CDR3 is CASSAGLAEAFF. As DNA, the CDR3 is TGTGCCAGCAGTGCAGGGCTCGCTGAAGCTTTCTTT.

The chain joins TRBV9 to TRBJ2-7, with 10 bases that match TRBD1. Germline CDR1 reads SGDLS; CDR2 reads YYNGEE. V lost 4 bases to trimming and J lost 7 bases; unmatched junction nucleotides: 11. The CDR3 is 15 amino acids. The CDR3 bases are TGTGCCAGCAGCTTTGGAGGGACAGGGGTTGGGGAGCAGTACTTC. Residues: CASSFGGTGVGEQYF.

The chain combines TRBV4-1 with TRBJ1-5; D is unresolved. The germline V and J ends were trimmed by 3 bases and 7 bases, with 19 bases remaining between them. The CDR3 runs 16 residues. The V gene's germline CDR1 is MGHRA and CDR2 YSYEKL. CDR3 sequence: CASSHPVGGVKQPQHF. The DNA of the CDR3 is TGCGCCAGCAGCCATCCGGTAGGAGGAGTAAAGCAGCCCCAGCATTTT.